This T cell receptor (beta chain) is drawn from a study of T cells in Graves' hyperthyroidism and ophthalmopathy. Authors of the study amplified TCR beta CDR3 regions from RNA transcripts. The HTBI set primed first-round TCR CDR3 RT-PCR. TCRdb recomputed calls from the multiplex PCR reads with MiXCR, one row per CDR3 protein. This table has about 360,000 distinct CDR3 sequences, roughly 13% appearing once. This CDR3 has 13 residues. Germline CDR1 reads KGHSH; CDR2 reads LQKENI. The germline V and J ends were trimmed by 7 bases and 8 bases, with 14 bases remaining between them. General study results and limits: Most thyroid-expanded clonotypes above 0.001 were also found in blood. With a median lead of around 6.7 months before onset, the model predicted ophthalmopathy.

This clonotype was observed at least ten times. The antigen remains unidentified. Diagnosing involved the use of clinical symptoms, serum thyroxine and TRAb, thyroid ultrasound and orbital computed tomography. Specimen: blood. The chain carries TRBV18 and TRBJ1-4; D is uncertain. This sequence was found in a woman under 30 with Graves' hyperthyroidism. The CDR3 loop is CASLGSVGEKLFF. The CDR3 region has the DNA TGTGCCAGCTTGGGATCGGTAGGCGAAAAACTGTTTTTT.